The T cell receptor (beta chain) described here comes from a study of blood T cells in healthy people across ages. Whole-study findings and limits: Relative to aged donors, long-lived donors carried more naive CD4+ cells and displayed higher diversity.

Primed by a sample-barcoded 5' primer and a J-beta primer mix, a second PCR proceeded for 7 to 11 cycles. TCRdb ran MiXCR on the 5' RACE reads and lists one entry per CDR3 protein. The repertoire holds some 1.6 million distinct CDR3 sequences, with almost 35% as singletons. Comments on this clonotype: The target antigen is unknown.

The receptor was derived from a woman younger than 45 in good health. Source material: blood.

The CDR3, as DNA: TGTGCCAGCAGCTTGTCGCCCAGTAAGGGGGACACTGAAGCTTTCTTT. It encodes CASSLSPSKGDTEAFF. The chain carries TRBV7-9 and TRBJ1-1, with TRBD1 as a possible D gene (6 bases). Per germline, CDR1 SEHNR and CDR2 FQNEAQ (reference sequence). The CDR3 has 16 residues. Between the trimmed V and J ends, which lost 3 bases and 3 bases, there was a span of 17 bases.